This entry concerns a single T cell receptor (beta chain). The antigen remains unidentified. The data were obtained in a study of identifying expanded T cells in peripheral blood. Study findings and constraints: Over about two and four weeks, about 17 and 20 clones changed, versus approximately 1.1 between replicates.

Collection occurred without any documented infections or immune events in donors. The protocol was immunoSEQ multiplex PCR, while the TCRdb copy is restricted to in-frame clones and leaves out a portion. The repertoire holds approximately 75,000 clones, roughly 88% seen once, with around 3.3% in the top ten. Sequenced input: blood. The TCR comes from a person aged 18-70 years in good health.

Here the CDR3 DNA reads TGCGCCAGCAGTTCCTTGGACAATGAGCAGTTCTTC. As protein: CASSSLDNEQFF. This chain links TRBV10-2 with TRBJ2-1; D is uncertain. CDR3 length: 12 residues. V lost 5 bases and J 5 bases, leaving 7 bases between the germline ends. Germline assignment: CDR1 WSHSY and CDR2 SAAADI.